The 12 T cell receptor beta chains below come from one sample, sequenced in a study of cytomegalovirus exposure and HLA in healthy donors. Method: immunoSEQ multiplex PCR; TCRdb's copy keeps in-frame clones and lacks some. The table includes over 200,000 clones, 80% to 85% detected once. Sequenced input: PBMCs. The receptors derive from a woman between 25 and 40 years old in good health and CMV-seropositive.

This chain connects TRBV27 to TRBJ2-1; 13 bases align to TRBD2. The CDR3 runs to 16 residues. Germline CDR1 reads MNHEY; CDR2 reads SMNVEV (reference sequence). Losses at the gene ends were 5 bases for V and 8 bases for J; bases not matched to a gene: 9. The CDR3 DNA reads as TGTGCCAGCAGTCCCTCCGGGACTAGCGGGACCTATGAGCAGTTCTTC. Translated: CASSPSGTSGTYEQFF.

The chain uses TRBV29-1 and TRBJ2-5; D may be TRBD2 (5 bases). V was clipped by 8 bases and J by 4 bases, with 14 bases between them. CDR1 SQVTM and CDR2 ANQGSEA come from the germline V gene. This CDR3 contains 12 residues. CDR3 bases: TGCAGCCACTGGTCGGCGGGAGAGACCCAGTACTTC. Amino acids: CSHWSAGETQYF.

V usage is TRBV7-8 and J usage is TRBJ2-3; D is possibly TRBD2 (5 bases). Germline V gene data show CDR1 as SGHVS and CDR2 as FQNEAQ. V was cut by 4 bases and J by 6 bases, with 17 bases left in between. The CDR3 runs 15 residues. In nucleotides, the CDR3 is TGTGCCAGCAGCTCGGGATCACACGGCTCCGATACGCAGTATTTT. Encoded protein: CASSSGSHGSDTQYF.

The chain links TRBV7-2 to TRBJ2-7, with TRBD2 as a possible D gene (6 bases). Germline CDR1 and CDR2: SGHTA and FQGNSA. Trimming removed 5 bases at V and 5 bases at J, with 13 bases between. The CDR3 is 13 residues long. CDR3 nucleotides: TGTGCCAGCAGCCCCCAGAGGAGGGACGAGCAGTACTTC. It is translated as CASSPQRRDEQYF.

The chain combines TRBV9 with TRBJ2-5; D perhaps matches TRBD1 (5 bases). V was shortened by 3 bases and J by 4 bases, with 13 bases between the two germline ends. CDR1 and CDR2 from the germline V gene are SGDLS and YYNGEE. The CDR3 sequence is 14 residues long. The chain's CDR3 is CASSDTTGTETQYF. The CDR3, as DNA: TGTGCCAGCAGCGACACTACAGGTACAGAGACCCAGTACTTC.

The chain joins TRBV5-1 to TRBJ1-2; 7 nucleotides agree with TRBD1. With V trimmed by 4 bases and J by 7 bases, 4 bases remained unmatched. The CDR3 totals 12 residues. Germline V gene lookup returns CDR1 SGHRS and CDR2 YFSETQ. The CDR3 loop reads CASSPGQVGYTF. CDR3 nucleotide sequence: TGCGCCAGCAGCCCCGGACAGGTTGGCTACACCTTC. The entire variable domain, with the rest obtained from reference TRBV5-1 and TRBJ1-2, is as follows: KAGVTQTPRYLIKTRGQQVTLSCSPISGHRSVSWYQQTPGQGLQFLFEYFSETQRNKGNFPGRFSGRQFSNSRSEMNVSTLELGDSALYLCASSPGQVGYTFGSGTRLTVV.

This clone was picked up a small number of times. The chain is built from TRBV28 and TRBJ1-2; possibly TRBD1 for D (5 bases). Trimming took 2 bases from V and 3 from J, leaving 10 bases between them. The CDR3 spans 14 residues. From germline, CDR1 is MDHEN and CDR2 SYDVKM. Here the CDR3 DNA reads TGTGCCAGCAGTTTACCAGGGCTCTACTATGGCTACACCTTC. Translated, it gives CASSLPGLYYGYTF.

The chain carries TRBV5-1 and TRBJ2-7, with TRBD1 as a possible D gene (5 bases). CDR1 and CDR2 from the germline V gene are SGHRS and YFSETQ. V gave up 0 bases and J gave up 1 base, with 11 bases separating them. The CDR3 has 15 amino acids. Here the CDR3 reads CASSLDRTLSYEQYF. CDR3 sequence (DNA): TGCGCCAGCAGCTTGGACAGGACCCTATCCTACGAGCAGTACTTC.

The rearrangement uses TRBV6-5 and TRBJ1-2, with D hard to call. The ends were cut back, 5 bases at V and 2 bases at J, with 9 bases in the middle. The V gene's germline CDR1 is MNHEY and CDR2 SVGAGI. The CDR3 is 13 residues long. The CDR3 DNA reads as TGTGCCAGCAGTCCTGACGGCAACTATGGCTACACCTTC. Residues: CASSPDGNYGYTF.

The chain links TRBV5-4 to TRBJ1-3, with a tentative D call TRBD1 (6 bases). Trimming took off 1 base at V and 0 bases at J, with 23 bases between the two ends. The CDR3 sequence is 20 residues long. Germline V CDR1 and CDR2: SGHNT, YYREEE (reference sequence). The CDR3 DNA follows: TGTGCCAGCAGCTTGTTTGGATCTATCGCCCCGGACAGCTCTGGAAACACCATATATTTT. This translates into CASSLFGSIAPDSSGNTIYF.

In this sample, this clone turned up once. The chain uses TRBV2 and TRBJ1-1; D is possibly TRBD1 (5 bases). V gave up 3 bases and J gave up 2 bases, with 13 bases separating them. The germline gives CDR1 SNHLY, CDR2 FYNNEI. The CDR3 has 15 residues. This CDR3 reads CASSDGGRINTEAFF. The CDR3 DNA reads as TGTGCCAGCAGTGACGGGGGACGGATAAACACTGAAGCTTTCTTT.

This clone has only one observation. The chain has TRBV19 and TRBJ1-5; D unresolved. The CDR3 contains 14 residues. V was pared by 3 bases and J by 7 bases, with 13 bases between. Germline V lookup: CDR1 LNHDA, CDR2 SQIVND (reference sequence). The CDR3 bases are TGTGCCAGTAGTATCGGGTGGGGAGGCCAGCCCCAGCATTTT. Amino acids: CASSIGWGGQPQHF. The full variable domain, in which reference TRBV19 and TRBJ1-5 provide the parts outside the CDR3, is DGGITQSPKYLFRKEGQNVTLSCEQNLNHDAMYWYRQDPGQGLRLIYYSQIVNDFQKGDIAEGYSVSREKKESFPLTVTSAQKNPTAFYLCASSIGWGGQPQHFGDGTRLSIL.